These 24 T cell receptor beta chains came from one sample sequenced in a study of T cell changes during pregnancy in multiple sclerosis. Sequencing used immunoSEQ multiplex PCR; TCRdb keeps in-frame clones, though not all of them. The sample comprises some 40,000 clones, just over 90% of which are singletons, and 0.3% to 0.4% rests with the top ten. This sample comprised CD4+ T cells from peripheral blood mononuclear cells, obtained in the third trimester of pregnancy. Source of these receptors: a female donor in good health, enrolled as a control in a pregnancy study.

The CDR3 DNA is TGTGCCAGCAGTGTCGCCGGACTATACTACGAGCAGTACTTC. Its translation: CASSVAGLYYEQYF. The V and J genes are TRBV6-5 and TRBJ2-7; weak D call: TRBD2 (6 bases). Trimming removed 5 bases at V and 3 bases at J, with 14 bases between. CDR1 MNHEY and CDR2 SVGAGI come from the germline V gene. The CDR3 extends over 14 amino acids.

CDR3 residues: CACGLNQETQYF. In DNA, the CDR3 is TGTGCCTGCGGTCTAAATCAAGAGACCCAGTACTTC. This chain links TRBV11-2 with TRBJ2-5, with D unresolved. This CDR3 is built from 12 residues. The V and J ends lost 11 bases and 2 bases respectively, with 12 bases between them. Germline V lookup: CDR1 SGHAT, CDR2 FQNNGV.

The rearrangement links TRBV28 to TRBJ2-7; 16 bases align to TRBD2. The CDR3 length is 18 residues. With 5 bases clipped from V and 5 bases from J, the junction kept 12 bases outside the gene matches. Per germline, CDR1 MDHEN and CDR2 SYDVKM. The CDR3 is CASSIPGLAGGREDEQYF. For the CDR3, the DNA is TGTGCCAGCAGTATACCGGGACTAGCGGGAGGGCGGGAGGACGAGCAGTACTTC.

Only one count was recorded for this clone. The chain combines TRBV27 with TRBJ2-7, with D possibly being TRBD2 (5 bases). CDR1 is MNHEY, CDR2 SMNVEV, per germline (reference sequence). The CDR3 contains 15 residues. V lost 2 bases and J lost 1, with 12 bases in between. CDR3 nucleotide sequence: TGTGCCAGCAGTTTAACTAGACTGAGATCCTACGAGCAGTACTTC. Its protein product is CASSLTRLRSYEQYF.

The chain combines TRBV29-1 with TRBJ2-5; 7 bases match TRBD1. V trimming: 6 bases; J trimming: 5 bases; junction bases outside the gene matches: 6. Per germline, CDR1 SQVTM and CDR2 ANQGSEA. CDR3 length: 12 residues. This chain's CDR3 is CSVETGIETQYF. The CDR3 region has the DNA TGCAGCGTCGAGACAGGGATCGAGACCCAGTACTTC.

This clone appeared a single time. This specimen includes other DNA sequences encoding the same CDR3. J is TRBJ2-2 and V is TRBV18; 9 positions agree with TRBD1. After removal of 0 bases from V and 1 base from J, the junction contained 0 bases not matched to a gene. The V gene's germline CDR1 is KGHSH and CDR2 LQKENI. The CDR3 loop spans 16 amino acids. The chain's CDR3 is CASSPPTGGNTGELFF. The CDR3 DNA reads TGTGCCAGCTCACCACCGACAGGGGGGAACACCGGGGAGCTGTTTTTT.

In DNA form, the CDR3 reads TGTGCCAGCAGCGTAGAGGGACTACACCAGCAGTTCTTC. Residues: CASSVEGLHQQFF. The chain recombines TRBV9 with TRBJ2-1; 7 nucleotides agree with TRBD2. V shed 0 bases and J 11 bases; nucleotides not matched to a gene: 5. Germline assignment: CDR1 SGDLS and CDR2 YYNGEE. CDR3 length: 13 amino acids.

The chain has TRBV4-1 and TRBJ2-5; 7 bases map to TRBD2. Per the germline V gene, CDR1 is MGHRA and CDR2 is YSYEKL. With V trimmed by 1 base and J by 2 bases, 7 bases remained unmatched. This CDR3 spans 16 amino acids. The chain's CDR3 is CASSQGSGEGQETQYF. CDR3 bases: TGCGCCAGCAGCCAAGGGAGCGGGGAAGGACAAGAGACCCAGTACTTC.

This CDR3 reads CASSPGGQIYEQYF. In nucleotides, the CDR3 is TGTGCCAGCAGCCCCGGGGGACAGATCTACGAGCAGTACTTC. This sequence joins TRBV28 and TRBJ2-7; perhaps TRBD1 as D (7 bases). CDR3 size: 14 residues. Germline loops: CDR1 MDHEN, CDR2 SYDVKM. Trimming left V 6 bases short and J 3 bases short, with 15 bases between.

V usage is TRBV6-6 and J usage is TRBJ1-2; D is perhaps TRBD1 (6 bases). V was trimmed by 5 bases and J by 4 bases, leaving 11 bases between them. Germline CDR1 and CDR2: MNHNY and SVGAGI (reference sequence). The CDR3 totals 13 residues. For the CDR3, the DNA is TGTGCCAGCAGTCGCCGGGACACCTATGGCTACACCTTC. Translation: CASSRRDTYGYTF.

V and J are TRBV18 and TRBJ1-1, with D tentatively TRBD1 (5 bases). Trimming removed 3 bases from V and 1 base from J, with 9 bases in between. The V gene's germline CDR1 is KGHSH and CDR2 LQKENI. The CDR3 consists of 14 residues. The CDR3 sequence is CASSPLGGNTEAFF. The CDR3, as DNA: TGTGCCAGCTCACCCCTGGGGGGGAACACTGAAGCTTTCTTT. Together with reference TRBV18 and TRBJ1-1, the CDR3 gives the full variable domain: NAGVMQNPRHLVRRRGQEARLRCSPMKGHSHVYWYRQLPEEGLKFMVYLQKENIIDESGMPKERFSAEFPKEGPSILRIQQVVRGDSAAYFCASSPLGGNTEAFFGQGTRLTVV.

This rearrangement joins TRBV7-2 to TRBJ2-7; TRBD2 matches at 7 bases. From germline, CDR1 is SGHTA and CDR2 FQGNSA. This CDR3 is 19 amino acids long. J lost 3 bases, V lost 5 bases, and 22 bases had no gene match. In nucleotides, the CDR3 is TGTGCCAGCAGCCCAGCGGCTAGCGGAAGTTTTAAACTTAACTACGAGCAGTACTTC. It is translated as CASSPAASGSFKLNYEQYF.

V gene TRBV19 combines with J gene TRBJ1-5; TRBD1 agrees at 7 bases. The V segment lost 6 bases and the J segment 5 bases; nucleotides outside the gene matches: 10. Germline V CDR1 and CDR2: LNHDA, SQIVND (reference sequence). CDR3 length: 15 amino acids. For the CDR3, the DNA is TGTGCCAGTAGCCCATACAGGGGAAGGGATCAGCCCCAGCATTTT. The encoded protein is CASSPYRGRDQPQHF.

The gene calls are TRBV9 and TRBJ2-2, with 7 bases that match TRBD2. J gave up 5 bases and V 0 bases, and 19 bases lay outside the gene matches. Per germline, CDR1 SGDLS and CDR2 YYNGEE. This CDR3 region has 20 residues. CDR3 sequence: CASSVATAVEGLRFTGELFF. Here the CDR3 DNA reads TGTGCCAGCAGCGTAGCTACTGCGGTGGAGGGACTACGCTTTACCGGGGAGCTGTTTTTT. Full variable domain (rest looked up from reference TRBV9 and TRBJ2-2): DSGVTQTPKHLITATGQRVTLRCSPRSGDLSVYWYQQSLDQGLQFLIQYYNGEERAKGNILERFSAQQFPDLHSELNLSSLELGDSALYFCASSVATAVEGLRFTGELFFGEGSRLTVL.

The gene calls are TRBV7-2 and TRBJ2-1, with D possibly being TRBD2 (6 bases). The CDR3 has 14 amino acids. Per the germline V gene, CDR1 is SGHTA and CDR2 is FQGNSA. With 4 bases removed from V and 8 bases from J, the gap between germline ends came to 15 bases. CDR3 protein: CASSSAGVGDEQFF. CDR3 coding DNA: TGTGCCAGCAGCTCAGCGGGCGTAGGCGATGAGCAGTTCTTC. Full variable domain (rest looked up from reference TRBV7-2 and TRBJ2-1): GAGVSQSPSNKVTEKGKDVELRCDPISGHTALYWYRQSLGQGLEFLIYFQGNSAPDKSGLPSDRFSAERTGGSVSTLTIQRTQQEDSAVYLCASSSAGVGDEQFFGPGTRLTVL.

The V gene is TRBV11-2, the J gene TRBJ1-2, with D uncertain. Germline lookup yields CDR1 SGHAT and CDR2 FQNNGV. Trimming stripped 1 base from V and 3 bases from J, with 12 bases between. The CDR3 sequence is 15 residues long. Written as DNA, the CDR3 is TGTGCCAGCAGCTTAGGAGCTCGGGGTGACTATGGCTACACCTTC. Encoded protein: CASSLGARGDYGYTF.

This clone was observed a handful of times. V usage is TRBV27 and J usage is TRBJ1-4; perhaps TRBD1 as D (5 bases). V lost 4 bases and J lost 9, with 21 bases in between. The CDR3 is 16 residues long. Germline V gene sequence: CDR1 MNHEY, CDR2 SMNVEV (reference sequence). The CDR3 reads CASSSVGTAVMKKLFF. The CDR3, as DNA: TGTGCCAGCAGTTCGGTAGGGACTGCTGTAATGAAAAAACTGTTTTTT.

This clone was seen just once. DNA of the CDR3: TGTGCCAGCGGTCCGAGCGGGAGGGCCGGGGAGACCCAGTACTTC. Its translation: CASGPSGRAGETQYF. This rearrangement joins TRBV5-4 to TRBJ2-5; 10 bases align to TRBD2. This CDR3 is 15 amino acids long. The junction had 11 bases not matched to a gene; V was cut back by 7 bases and J by 5 bases. CDR1 SGHNT and CDR2 YYREEE come from the germline V gene (reference sequence).

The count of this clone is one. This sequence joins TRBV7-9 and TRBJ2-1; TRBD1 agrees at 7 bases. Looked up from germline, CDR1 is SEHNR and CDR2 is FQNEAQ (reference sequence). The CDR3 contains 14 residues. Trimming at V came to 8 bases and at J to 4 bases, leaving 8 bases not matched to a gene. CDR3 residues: CASSRQGPYNEQFF. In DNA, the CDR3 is TGTGCCAGCTCTCGACAGGGACCTTACAATGAGCAGTTCTTC. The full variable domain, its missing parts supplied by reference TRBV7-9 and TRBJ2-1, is DTGVSQNPRHKITKRGQNVTFRCDPISEHNRLYWYRQTLGQGPEFLTYFQNEAQLEKSRLLSDRFSAERPKGSFSTLEIQRTEQGDSAMYLCASSRQGPYNEQFFGPGTRLTVL.

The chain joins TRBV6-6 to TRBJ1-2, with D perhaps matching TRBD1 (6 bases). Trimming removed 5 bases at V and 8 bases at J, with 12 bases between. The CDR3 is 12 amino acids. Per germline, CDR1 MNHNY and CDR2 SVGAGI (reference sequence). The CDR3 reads CASSNRDLGYTF. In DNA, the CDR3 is TGTGCCAGCAGTAACAGGGACCTGGGCTACACCTTC.

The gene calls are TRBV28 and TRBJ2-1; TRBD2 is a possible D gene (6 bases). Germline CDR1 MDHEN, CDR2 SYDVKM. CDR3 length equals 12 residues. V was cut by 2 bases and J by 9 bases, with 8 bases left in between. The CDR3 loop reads CASSLVAAEQFF. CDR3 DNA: TGTGCCAGCAGTTTAGTAGCGGCTGAGCAGTTCTTC.

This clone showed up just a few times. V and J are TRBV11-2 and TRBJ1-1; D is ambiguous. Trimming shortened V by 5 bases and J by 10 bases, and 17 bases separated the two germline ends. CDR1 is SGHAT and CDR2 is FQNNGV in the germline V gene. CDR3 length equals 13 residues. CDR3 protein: CASSKGTGSGAFF. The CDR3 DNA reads TGTGCCAGCAGCAAAGGCACGGGATCGGGAGCTTTCTTT.

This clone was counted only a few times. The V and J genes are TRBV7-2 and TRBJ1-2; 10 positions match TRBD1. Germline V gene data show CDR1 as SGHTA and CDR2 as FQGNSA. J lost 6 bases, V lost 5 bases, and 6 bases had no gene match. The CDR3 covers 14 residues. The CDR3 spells CASSNGQGVNGYTF. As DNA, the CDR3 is TGTGCCAGCAGCAATGGACAGGGGGTGAATGGCTACACCTTC.

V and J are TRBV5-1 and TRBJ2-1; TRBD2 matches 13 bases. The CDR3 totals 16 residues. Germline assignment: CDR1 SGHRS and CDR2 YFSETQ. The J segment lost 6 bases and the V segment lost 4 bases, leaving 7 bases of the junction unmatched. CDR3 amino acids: CASSPRTSGSVNEQFF. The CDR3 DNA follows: TGCGCCAGCAGCCCACGGACTAGCGGGAGTGTCAATGAGCAGTTCTTC.